Below, one T cell receptor (beta chain) is given with its context. This table comes from immunoSEQ multiplex PCR, and its TCRdb copy is limited to in-frame clones, with some not included. Here the sample spans around 68,000 clones, 90% being singletons. The CDR3 consists of 15 residues. Trimming at V came to 1 base and at J to 2 bases, leaving 3 bases not matched to a gene. The germline CDR1 and CDR2 sequences are SGHDT and YYEEEE. The sample originates from a study of T cell changes during pregnancy in multiple sclerosis. The chain combines TRBV5-6 with TRBJ2-4; 7 bases map to TRBD1. The sequence was collected from a female donor with multiple sclerosis, enrolled in a pregnancy study. The specimen comprised peripheral blood, sampled in the third trimester of pregnancy. CDR3 DNA: TGTGCCAGCAGCTTGCAGGGGGAGACCAAAAACATTCAGTACTTC. It yields the protein CASSLQGETKNIQYF.